These 29 T cell receptor beta chains were sequenced from one sample in a study of cytomegalovirus exposure and HLA in healthy donors. PCR involved 60 Vbeta and 13 Jbeta primers. The repertoire was sequenced with immunoSEQ multiplex PCR; TCRdb's copy has only in-frame clones and lacks some. The table includes about 110,000 clones, less than 85% detected once. The specimen was PBMCs. The receptors here all came from a man aged 25-40 years in good health and CMV-seropositive.

This clone has just a few counts. The CDR3 spells CASSYSSSGAYEQYF. CDR3 DNA: TGTGCCAGCAGTTACTCGTCTAGCGGAGCCTACGAGCAGTACTTC. J is TRBJ2-7 and V is TRBV6-6; 7 nucleotides agree with TRBD2. This CDR3 contains 15 residues. V trimming: 0 bases; J trimming: 2 bases; junction bases outside the gene matches: 4. CDR1 is MNHNY and CDR2 is SVGAGI in the germline V gene (reference sequence).

The rearrangement joins TRBV4-1 to TRBJ2-7; D perhaps matches TRBD1 (6 bases). V was shortened by 6 bases and J by 1 base, with 16 bases between the two germline ends. There are 15 residues in the CDR3. From germline, CDR1 is MGHRA and CDR2 YSYEKL. CDR3 sequence reads: CASRDGQGTSYEQYF. The CDR3 nucleotides read TGCGCCAGCAGAGACGGGCAGGGGACGTCCTACGAGCAGTACTTC.

The CDR3 reads CASSLTGASSYNSPLHF. The CDR3 DNA reads TGCGCCAGCAGCTTGACAGGGGCCAGCTCCTATAATTCACCCCTCCACTTT. The chain carries TRBV5-1 and TRBJ1-6; 7 positions agree with TRBD1. The germline gives CDR1 SGHRS, CDR2 YFSETQ. The CDR3 totals 17 residues. Trimming removed 1 base from V and 0 bases from J; junction bases left unmatched: 4.

This clone came up once. The chain couples TRBV2 to TRBJ2-5, with D perhaps TRBD2 (5 bases). Germline V CDR1 and CDR2: SNHLY, FYNNEI. The length of the CDR3 is 15 residues. The ends were cut back, 9 bases at V and 4 bases at J, with 21 bases in the middle. The CDR3 coding sequence is TGTGCCAGGAAAAGAGGGCGGGTCTGGGGAGAGACCCAGTACTTC. This sequence encodes CARKRGRVWGETQYF.

This clone was observed once. This chain connects TRBV6-5 to TRBJ1-2, with D possibly being TRBD1 (6 bases). The CDR3 extends over 15 amino acids. V was pared by 7 bases and J by 4 bases, with 19 bases between. Per the germline V gene, CDR1 is MNHEY and CDR2 is SVGAGI. This CDR3 reads CASTVALTGSYGYTF. CDR3 nucleotide sequence: TGTGCCAGCACCGTCGCTCTGACAGGAAGCTATGGCTACACCTTC.

The CDR3 DNA is TGTGCCAGCAGGGGGACAGGACAGGGGAATTCACCCCTCCACTTT. Protein product: CASRGTGQGNSPLHF. The J gene is TRBJ1-6, the V gene TRBV6-1; the match to TRBD1 covers 9 bases. The CDR3 is made up of 15 amino acids. J lost 7 bases, V lost 6 bases, and 7 bases had no gene match. Germline CDR1 and CDR2: MNHNS and SASEGT.

The chain couples TRBV10-3 to TRBJ2-6; possible D gene TRBD1, 6 bases. V was shortened by 3 bases and J by 2 bases, with 8 bases between the two germline ends. The germline V gene encodes CDR1 ENHRY and CDR2 SYGVKD. The CDR3 is made up of 15 amino acids. For the CDR3, the DNA is TGTGCCATCAGTGACCCAGGGGCTGGGGCCAACGTCCTGACTTTC. Encoded protein: CAISDPGAGANVLTF.

This chain's CDR3 is CASTPRGGYGYTF. The CDR3 DNA reads as TGCGCCAGCACCCCCAGGGGTGGCTATGGCTACACCTTC. V and J are TRBV5-1 and TRBJ1-2; D is possibly TRBD1 (6 bases). The CDR3 covers 13 residues. V was trimmed by 6 bases and J by 4 bases, leaving 13 bases between them. Germline V gene data show CDR1 as SGHRS and CDR2 as YFSETQ.

V gene TRBV30 combines with J gene TRBJ1-5, with D uncertain. The CDR3 length is 17 residues. Germline assignment: CDR1 GTSNPN and CDR2 SVGIG (reference sequence). Between the trimmed V and J ends, which lost 0 bases and 0 bases, there was a span of 15 bases. CDR3 sequence (DNA): TGTGCCTGGAGTGTAGGGTCCTCGAGGGTTAGCAATCAGCCCCAGCATTTT. The encoded protein is CAWSVGSSRVSNQPQHF.

Regarding this clone: The same CDR3 also results from other DNA sequences found in this sample. V is TRBV4-3 and J is TRBJ2-3; D possibly corresponds to TRBD2 (6 bases). Germline loops: CDR1 LGHNA, CDR2 YSLEER. Trimming pared 0 bases from V and 3 bases from J, leaving 13 bases between. The CDR3 spans 16 residues. This chain's CDR3 is CASSQDRGGVTDTQYF. DNA of the CDR3: TGCGCCAGCAGCCAAGATCGCGGAGGGGTTACAGATACGCAGTATTTT.

The chain carries TRBV7-2 and TRBJ1-2; D is unresolved. Trimming stripped 1 base from V and 8 bases from J, with 14 bases between. Per the germline V gene, CDR1 is SGHTA and CDR2 is FQGNSA. There are 14 residues in the CDR3. Here the CDR3 DNA reads TGTGCCAGCAGCTTAGGTATTCGGTCCTTGGGCTACACCTTC. Translating gives CASSLGIRSLGYTF.

In its sample, this clone was seen a few times. The chain carries TRBV29-1 and TRBJ2-1; TRBD1 aligns across 10 bases. Germline CDR1 SQVTM, CDR2 ANQGSEA. This CDR3 is 14 amino acids long. Unmatched junction bases numbered 9, after V lost 5 bases and J lost 8 bases. The CDR3 coding sequence is TGCAGCGTTCGTAGACAGGGGGCTATTGATGAGCAGTTCTTC. It translates to CSVRRQGAIDEQFF.

This clone was observed a handful of times. The rearrangement links TRBV18 to TRBJ2-7; D is perhaps TRBD1 (6 bases). Germline lookup yields CDR1 KGHSH and CDR2 LQKENI. The CDR3 totals 16 residues. Trimming stripped 3 bases from V and 2 bases from J, with 17 bases between. The CDR3 loop reads CASSPSGTSSTYEQYF. CDR3 nucleotide sequence: TGTGCCAGCTCACCGTCAGGGACATCGTCCACCTACGAGCAGTACTTC. Full variable domain (remainder filled in from reference TRBV18 and TRBJ2-7): NAGVMQNPRHLVRRRGQEARLRCSPMKGHSHVYWYRQLPEEGLKFMVYLQKENIIDESGMPKERFSAEFPKEGPSILRIQQVVRGDSAAYFCASSPSGTSSTYEQYFGPGTRLTVT.

The J gene is TRBJ1-2, the V gene TRBV11-2; D gene unclear. The CDR3 has 13 amino acids. V was trimmed by 2 bases and J by 2 bases, leaving 6 bases between them. Germline V CDR1 and CDR2: SGHAT, FQNNGV. CDR3 region: CASSLSFNYGYTF. CDR3 DNA: TGTGCCAGCAGCTTATCGTTCAACTATGGCTACACCTTC.

This clone has only a few counts. This rearrangement joins TRBV5-5 to TRBJ2-1, with 12 bases identical to TRBD2. The CDR3 has 16 residues. Germline trimming cut 4 bases from V and 6 bases from J; bases unmatched to any gene: 8. Germline-derived CDR1 and CDR2 are SGHKS and YYEKEE (reference sequence). CDR3 loop: CASSLLPGLAGNEQFF. The CDR3 nucleotides are TGTGCCAGCAGCCTCCTCCCGGGACTAGCGGGCAATGAGCAGTTCTTC.

V and J are TRBV2 and TRBJ2-2; TRBD2 aligns across 8 bases. V shed 7 bases and J 4 bases; nucleotides not matched to a gene: 8. Germline assignment: CDR1 SNHLY and CDR2 FYNNEI. This CDR3 comprises 15 residues. The CDR3 region has the DNA TGTGCCAGCACCCAGCGGGGGCCCATCACCGGGGAGCTGTTTTTT. This gives the protein CASTQRGPITGELFF.

CDR3 in DNA: TGTGCCAGCAGCGCTAATCCGGGACAGGGAAACACCATATATTTT. Amino acids: CASSANPGQGNTIYF. The V gene is TRBV9, the J gene TRBJ1-3; 7 nucleotides align to TRBD1. CDR3 length: 15 residues. Trimming cost V 3 bases and J 4 bases; bases outside gene matches: 7. Germline CDR1 and CDR2: SGDLS and YYNGEE.

The chain joins TRBV28 to TRBJ2-5; 13 bases agree with TRBD2. The J call may be in error: the DNA end matches TRBJ2-7 better. CDR1 MDHEN and CDR2 SYDVKM come from the germline V gene. This CDR3 is built from 18 residues. CDR3 residues: CASSLGLAGVLTRYEQYF. The CDR3 DNA is TGTGCCAGCAGTCTCGGACTAGCGGGGGTCCTTACACGCTACGAGCAGTACTTC.

The J gene is TRBJ1-2, the V gene TRBV10-1, with 8 bases aligning to TRBD1. Germline loops: CDR1 WNHNN, CDR2 SYGVQD (reference sequence). The CDR3 is 16 residues long. V shed 3 bases and J 6 bases; nucleotides not matched to a gene: 12. The CDR3 DNA reads as TGCGCCAGCAGTGACCACGATAAGTTACAGGGGGATGGCTACACCTTC. Translated, it gives CASSDHDKLQGDGYTF.

The chain has TRBV7-2 and TRBJ1-1; TRBD1 matches 7 bases. Germline loops: CDR1 SGHTA, CDR2 FQGNSA. This CDR3 contains 14 residues. Germline trimming cut 3 bases from V and 3 bases from J; bases unmatched to any gene: 4. CDR3 residues: CASSFTGVDTEAFF. For the CDR3, the DNA is TGTGCCAGCAGCTTTACAGGGGTGGACACTGAAGCTTTCTTT.

The rearrangement joins TRBV30 to TRBJ2-1; TRBD2 matches 7 bases. The CDR3 totals 15 residues. V lost 4 bases, J lost 2 bases, and 8 bases stayed unmatched. The germline V gene encodes CDR1 GTSNPN and CDR2 SVGIG (reference sequence). CDR3 bases: TGTGCCTGGATTAGGGGTCTAGCGGCCTACAATGAGCAGTTCTTC. Translating it yields CAWIRGLAAYNEQFF.

The chain employs TRBV4-2 and TRBJ1-2, with no clear D. This CDR3 has 15 residues. Trimming cost V 0 bases and J 5 bases, with 13 bases left between them. CDR1 and CDR2 from the germline V gene are LGHNA and YNFKEQ. As DNA, the CDR3 is TGTGCCAGCAGCCAAGAACAGCTTAACCTTTATGGCTACACCTTC. As protein: CASSQEQLNLYGYTF.

In this sample, this clone turned up a few times. The DNA for the CDR3 is TGTGCCAGCAGCCCAAACTCGAGGAATGAAAAACTGTTTTTT. Translated: CASSPNSRNEKLFF. J is TRBJ1-4 and V is TRBV11-2; D gene unclear. CDR3 length: 14 amino acids. Germline lookup yields CDR1 SGHAT and CDR2 FQNNGV. Trimming took 5 bases from V and 5 from J, leaving 12 bases between them. Supplemented by reference TRBV11-2 and TRBJ1-4, the full variable domain reads EAGVAQSPRYKIIEKRQSVAFWCNPISGHATLYWYQQILGQGPKLLIQFQNNGVVDDSQLPKDRFSAERLKGVDSTLKIQPAKLEDSAVYLCASSPNSRNEKLFFGSGTQLSVL.

The CDR3 region is CASTTTSRSYNEQFF. As DNA, the CDR3 is TGTGCCAGCACTACGACTAGCCGCTCTTACAATGAGCAGTTCTTC. V usage is TRBV6-5 and J usage is TRBJ2-1; 7 bases align to TRBD2. Trimming took 7 bases from V and 4 from J; bases not matched to a gene: 10. This CDR3 is 15 amino acids long. The germline V gene has CDR1 MNHEY and CDR2 SVGAGI.

A remark on this clone: The same CDR3 also results from other DNA sequences found in this sample. In DNA, the CDR3 is TGTGCCAGCAGCCCCGGGGAGACCCAGTACTTC. Translating it yields CASSPGETQYF. This chain links TRBV7-6 with TRBJ2-5; D is undetermined. V lost 5 bases and J lost 5, with 6 bases in between. The germline V gene encodes CDR1 SGHVS and CDR2 FNYEAQ. The CDR3 contains 11 residues.

This clone was seen a few times. Mismatch with germline at one junction end may stem from a read error. The gene calls are TRBV5-1 and TRBJ2-3; D not certain. The CDR3 has 15 amino acids. Per germline, CDR1 SGHRS and CDR2 YFSETQ. CDR3 protein: CASRLGRPSTDTQYF. As DNA, the CDR3 is TGCGCCAGCAGGTTGGGCAGGCCCAGCACAGATACGCAGTATTTT.

For this clone: At one boundary the junction diverges from the germline segment, which might be a read error. The rearrangement joins TRBV4-1 to TRBJ2-5; TRBD1 matches 8 bases. The CDR3 has 16 amino acids. The germline gives CDR1 MGHRA, CDR2 YSYEKL. This CDR3 is CASSPGQVGSGETQYF. In DNA form, the CDR3 reads TGTGCCAGCAGCCCGGGACAGGTGGGGTCCGGAGAGACCCAGTACTTC.

The rearrangement links TRBV6-6 to TRBJ2-3; 7 bases are a match to TRBD2. Germline V CDR1 and CDR2: MNHNY, SVGAGI (reference sequence). The CDR3 is 16 residues long. V shed 0 bases, J shed 2 bases, and the junction held 5 bases outside the gene matches. The CDR3 sequence is CASSYSRGRNTDTQYF. In DNA, the CDR3 is TGTGCCAGCAGTTACTCTCGCGGGAGAAACACAGATACGCAGTATTTT.

This clone appeared once. The CDR3 region has the DNA TGTGCCAGCAGCTTAGTCAGGGGGCCCTACAATGAGCAGTTCTTC. This sequence encodes CASSLVRGPYNEQFF. J is TRBJ2-1 and V is TRBV7-2; 8 bases match TRBD1. The germline V gene has CDR1 SGHTA and CDR2 FQGNSA. The CDR3 totals 15 residues. After removal of 1 base from V and 2 bases from J, the junction contained 1 base not matched to a gene.